These T cell receptor beta chains were read from a single sample in a study of OX40 agonist ivuxolimab in advanced cancers. Clones were sequenced by immunoSEQ multiplex PCR, and TCRdb holds only the in-frame ones, with some missing. In the table there are approximately 38,000 clones, 65% to 85% of which are singletons. The sample consisted of CD4+ or CD8+ T cells sorted from blood, taken in a trial of the OX40 agonist ivuxolimab. Source of these receptors: an adult with an advanced solid tumor such as melanoma, head and neck, liver or kidney cancer. Each CDR3 is given with its conserved first and last residue. The D gene is left open where the match is weak. Size tells how often a clone was seen (once, few, many) or the class of an expanded clone, and some rows leave it out.

>15|-|TRBJ2-1|TRBD1|TRBV6-6
TGTGCCACAAGACCCCGACAGGGGGCAAACAATGAGCAGTTCTTC
CATRPRQGANNEQFF
>14|-|TRBJ1-2|-|TRBV6-1
TGTGCCAGCAGTGAACCGAAAATCAACTATGGCTACACCTTC
CASSEPKINYGYTF
>16|-|TRBJ1-2|TRBD1|TRBV5-1
TGCGCCAGCAGCCGAGACACATCCTACAGGGGTGATGGCTACACCTTC
CASSRDTSYRGDGYTF
>12|once|TRBJ1-2|-|TRBV28
TGTGCCAGCAGGGGGGCTAACTATGGCTACACCTTC
CASRGANYGYTF
>14|-|TRBJ2-1|-|TRBV11-3
TGTGCCAGCAGCTTAGATGGAGCAGACAATGAGCAGTTCTTC
CASSLDGADNEQFF
>12|-|TRBJ2-4|-|TRBV10-3
TGTGCCATCAGTGAGCCGGAAGGGTATCAGTACTTC
CAISEPEGYQYF
>14|-|TRBJ2-7|-|TRBV4-2
TGTGCCAGCAGCCAAGACAGAACATCCTACGAGCAGTACTTC
CASSQDRTSYEQYF
>15|-|TRBJ1-5|TRBD1|TRBV7-3
TGTGCCAGCAGCTTAGGACAGGGCAAGGATCAGCCCCAGCATTTT
CASSLGQGKDQPQHF
>13|once|TRBJ2-1|TRBD2|TRBV6-5
TGTGCCAGCACCGAGACTAGCGGGAGGGAGCAGTTCTTC
CASTETSGREQFF
>19|-|TRBJ1-4|-|TRBV11-2
TGTGCCAGCAGCAGACTTGGACGCGTGCGTATTCGGGAAGGTGAAAAACTGTTTTTT
CASSRLGRVRIREGEKLFF
>16|-|TRBJ2-7|-|TRBV18
TGTGCCAGCTCACCAGGTCAGTCCCGAAGCTCCTACGAGCAGTACTTC
CASSPGQSRSSYEQYF
>15|few|TRBJ1-4|-|TRBV5-5
TGTGCCAGCAGCTTAGAGGGCACAGTGGGGCGAAAACTGTTTTTT
CASSLEGTVGRKLFF
>12|-|TRBJ1-5|-|TRBV28
TGTGCCAGTGTGGAGCGCAATCAGCCCCAGCATTTT
CASVERNQPQHF
>15|-|TRBJ2-1|-|TRBV11-3
TGTGCCAGCAGCTCGCCCGGGACGGCAGACAATGAGCAGTTCTTC
CASSSPGTADNEQFF
>15|-|TRBJ1-3|-|TRBV5-1
TGCGCCAGCAGCTTTACAGGGTCTTACGGAAACACCATATATTTT
CASSFTGSYGNTIYF
>14|-|TRBJ2-7|TRBD1|TRBV18
TGTGCCACCTCGCTGGACAGGAGCTCCTACGAGCAGTACTTC
CATSLDRSSYEQYF
>15|-|TRBJ1-3|-|TRBV5-1
TGCGCCAGCAGCTTGGCGGGGAGCGCTGGAAACACCATATATTTT
CASSLAGSAGNTIYF
>16|-|TRBJ1-2|TRBD1|TRBV5-4
TGTGCCAGCAAACTTGATCCGGGACAGGGGGCGAAGGGCTACACCTTC
CASKLDPGQGAKGYTF
>14|-|TRBJ2-1|-|TRBV19
TGTGCCACCTCCCCCTGGGGTTCTCTCAATGAGCAGTTCTTC
CATSPWGSLNEQFF
>15|-|TRBJ2-3|TRBD2|TRBV7-2
TGTGCCAGCAGCTCAATAGCGGGCGCGACAGATACGCAGTATTTT
CASSSIAGATDTQYF
>15|-|TRBJ1-2|TRBD1|TRBV11-2
TGTGCCAGCAGCTTAGACAGGGGGCGGAACTATGGCTACACCTTC
CASSLDRGRNYGYTF
>15|few|TRBJ2-1|TRBD2|TRBV2
TGTGCCAGCAGAGAGCGGGGTGGGTACTACAATGAGCAGTTCTTC
CASRERGGYYNEQFF
>14|-|TRBJ2-7|-|TRBV28
TGTGCCAGCAGCAGGACAGCGTATAACCACGAGCAGTACTTC
CASSRTAYNHEQYF
>18|once|TRBJ2-6|TRBD1|TRBV4-2
TGTGCCAGCAGCCAAGGGACAGGGGGGACCTCTGGGGCCAACGTCCTGACTTTC
CASSQGTGGTSGANVLTF
>15|-|TRBJ2-1|-|TRBV19
TGTGCCAGTAGTATATGGGAGGAGTCCTACAATGAGCAGTTCTTC
CASSIWEESYNEQFF
>16|-|TRBJ2-7|-|TRBV7-8
TGTGCCAGCAGCTTAGGAGACAGGCGGGGCCCCTACGAGCAGTACTTC
CASSLGDRRGPYEQYF
>15|-|TRBJ2-4|-|TRBV5-1
TGCGCCAGCAGCTCAGACAGCTTAGCCAAAAACATTCAGTACTTC
CASSSDSLAKNIQYF
>14|-|TRBJ1-3|-|TRBV2
TGTGCCAGCAGCCTCCGATACTCTGGAAACACCATATATTTT
CASSLRYSGNTIYF
>15|once|TRBJ1-5|-|TRBV19
TGTGCCAGTAGTAGCATTCTTAATAGCAATCAGCCCCAGCATTTT
CASSSILNSNQPQHF